Sequencing of this T cell receptor beta chain was carried out in a study of identical twins. The sample holds many counts of this clonotype. Antigen specificity is unknown. The study, taken as a whole, reports: With beta out-of-frame sequences, excess sharing by twins was weaker.

Trimming cost V 5 bases and J 2 bases; bases outside gene matches: 6. This CDR3 spans 15 amino acids. Each CDR3 protein is one row after TCRdb ran MiXCR on the 5' RACE reads. The table records 350,000 to 400,000 distinct CDR3 sequences, 8.5% to 10% of them present only once. The TCR comes from a woman aged 45 to 65 in good health. This chain joins TRBV12-3 or TRBV12-4 and TRBJ2-7; 10 nucleotides line up with TRBD2. The sample taken for sequencing was naive T cells sorted from blood. The CDR3 reads CASSPSGLAPYEQYF. CDR3 bases: TGTGCCAGCAGTCCCTCGGGACTAGCGCCCTACGAGCAGTACTTC.